Here is one T cell receptor beta chain with its context. The antigen remains undetermined. The PCR had 60 Vbeta and 13 Jbeta primers. Produced via immunoSEQ multiplex PCR; TCRdb's table is partial and in-frame only. The sample has 120,000 to 150,000 clones, about four fifths seen once. Looked up from germline, CDR1 is SGHNT and CDR2 is YYREEE (reference sequence). The CDR3 contains 15 residues. V lost 4 bases and J lost 5; bases outside the gene matches: 7. The sample originates from a study of cytomegalovirus exposure and HLA in healthy donors. Study results and limitations: Among donors in an Asian-associated ancestry cluster, a later analysis reportedly found fewer N-insertions than the approximately 700-donor mean. Earlier results showed most TCR beta V segments being productive about 90% or about 30% of the time.

What was sequenced was PBMCs. The clonotype originates from a man younger than 35 in good health and CMV-seropositive. The chain employs TRBV5-4 and TRBJ2-3; TRBD1 matches 10 bases. CDR3 coding DNA: TGTGCCAGCAGCCTCTCCGGGACAGGGGTAGATACGCAGTATTTT. Encoded protein: CASSLSGTGVDTQYF.